These 27 T cell receptor beta chains were all obtained from the same sample, sequenced in a study of shared clonotypes between healthy human individuals. Positively selected for CCR7, the CD45RO-negative cells used as naive CD8 cells excluded terminally differentiated effector memory CD45RA+ cells. Assay: immunoSEQ multiplex PCR; the TCRdb copy retains only in-frame clones and omits some. This sample has 760,000 or so clones, with approximately 97% found just once. The sequenced material came from naive CD8+ T cells sorted from blood. These receptors came from a man aged 30-40 years in good health.

This chain links TRBV7-9 with TRBJ2-1; D might be TRBD1 or TRBD2, each matching 5 bases. V was shortened by 7 bases and J by 1 base, with 14 bases between the two germline ends. The CDR3 sequence is 15 residues long. Germline values: CDR1 SEHNR, CDR2 FQNEAQ (reference sequence). As DNA, the CDR3 is TGTGCCAGCACCACGGATGGGGGTTCCTACAATGAGCAGTTCTTC. Translation gives CASTTDGGSYNEQFF. The complete variable domain, with remaining parts taken from reference TRBV7-9 and TRBJ2-1, reads DTGVSQNPRHKITKRGQNVTFRCDPISEHNRLYWYRQTLGQGPEFLTYFQNEAQLEKSRLLSDRFSAERPKGSFSTLEIQRTEQGDSAMYLCASTTDGGSYNEQFFGPGTRLTVL.

The chain uses TRBV6-5 and TRBJ1-1; no definite D call. Trimming left V 2 bases short and J 4 bases short, with 14 bases between. In germline, CDR1 is MNHEY, CDR2 SVGAGI. CDR3 length: 15 residues. CDR3 residues: CASSYTAGEGTEAFF. The CDR3 DNA reads as TGTGCCAGCAGTTACACCGCTGGGGAGGGCACTGAAGCTTTCTTT.

The chain is built from TRBV11-2 and TRBJ2-2, with D possibly TRBD1 on 6 matching bases. CDR1 and CDR2 from the germline V gene are SGHAT and FQNNGV. CDR3 size: 14 residues. Trimming pared 5 bases from V and 5 bases from J, leaving 12 bases between. The DNA of the CDR3 is TGTGCCAGCAGCCCGACAGGAACAACCGGGGAGCTGTTTTTT. It encodes CASSPTGTTGELFF. Full variable domain (remainder filled in from reference TRBV11-2 and TRBJ2-2): EAGVAQSPRYKIIEKRQSVAFWCNPISGHATLYWYQQILGQGPKLLIQFQNNGVVDDSQLPKDRFSAERLKGVDSTLKIQPAKLEDSAVYLCASSPTGTTGELFFGEGSRLTVL.

The J gene is TRBJ1-1, the V gene TRBV28, with D unclear. The germline V gene has CDR1 MDHEN and CDR2 SYDVKM. The CDR3 is 14 amino acids. Trimming took off 6 bases at V and 3 bases at J, with 14 bases between the two ends. CDR3 DNA sequence: TGTGCCAGCAGAATCCCGGGGATCTACACTGAAGCTTTCTTT. This codes for CASRIPGIYTEAFF.

The gene calls are TRBV25-1 and TRBJ2-7; a possible D gene is TRBD1 (6 bases). CDR1 and CDR2 (germline): MGHDK, SYGVNS. Trimming took off 6 bases at V and 2 bases at J, with 20 bases between the two ends. The CDR3 is 16 amino acids. The CDR3 loop is CASRGATWDKTYEQYF. CDR3 DNA sequence: TGTGCCAGCAGGGGGGCCACATGGGACAAAACCTACGAGCAGTACTTC.

This clone was seen just once. The rearrangement uses TRBV11-2 and TRBJ1-3, with D unresolved. The CDR3 is 14 amino acids. CDR1 is SGHAT and CDR2 is FQNNGV in the germline V gene. The V and J ends lost 1 base and 2 bases respectively, with 6 bases between them. The CDR3, as DNA: TGTGCCAGCAGCTTAGCAGGAGCTGGAAACACCATATATTTT. The encoded protein is CASSLAGAGNTIYF.

The chain joins TRBV5-1 to TRBJ2-5; D not certain. CDR3 size: 14 residues. Looked up from germline, CDR1 is SGHRS and CDR2 is YFSETQ. The V end was cut by 0 bases, the J end by 5 bases, with 11 bases between. The CDR3 region has the DNA TGCGCCAGCAGCTTGGCCGTCCAGAGGGAGACCCAGTACTTC. It is translated as CASSLAVQRETQYF.

Concerning this clone: At the DNA level, this CDR3 is encoded by other sequences in the same sample as well. The rearrangement links TRBV7-9 to TRBJ1-5; 7 nucleotides align to TRBD1. The CDR3 length is 14 residues. Germline CDR1 is SEHNR and CDR2 is FQNEAQ (reference sequence). Germline trimming cut 1 base from V and 5 bases from J; bases unmatched to any gene: 2. In nucleotides, the CDR3 is TGTGCCAGCAGCTTAGGACAGGGCCATCAGCCCCAGCATTTT. Translation gives CASSLGQGHQPQHF.

The chain joins TRBV7-8 to TRBJ1-2; 7 bases fit TRBD1. The V gene's germline CDR1 is SGHVS and CDR2 FQNEAQ. The V gene end was trimmed by 0 bases and the J gene end by 6 bases; junction bases not matched to a gene: 4. There are 14 residues in the CDR3. The CDR3 loop reads CASSLAWDRNGYTF. The CDR3, as DNA: TGTGCCAGCAGCTTAGCGTGGGACAGAAATGGCTACACCTTC.

V is TRBV13 and J is TRBJ2-7; D is unresolved. Germline V lookup: CDR1 PRHDT, CDR2 FYEKMQ (reference sequence). V was shortened by 2 bases and J by 3 bases, with 5 bases between the two germline ends. CDR3 size: 12 residues. CDR3 sequence reads: CASSLQSYEQYF. DNA for the CDR3: TGTGCCAGCAGCTTACAAAGCTACGAGCAGTACTTC.

The chain couples TRBV9 to TRBJ2-7, with 9 nucleotides matching TRBD2. After removal of 4 bases from V and 7 bases from J, the junction contained 6 bases not matched to a gene. The CDR3 has 13 residues. CDR1 is SGDLS and CDR2 is YYNGEE in the germline V gene. In DNA, the CDR3 is TGTGCCAGCAGCCCAGCGGGAGGACGGGAGCAGTACTTC. This codes for CASSPAGGREQYF.

This chain connects TRBV7-2 to TRBJ1-1; 9 positions match TRBD1. The CDR3 has 14 residues. V lost 5 bases to trimming and J lost 7 bases; unmatched junction nucleotides: 8. CDR1 and CDR2 from the germline V gene are SGHTA and FQGNSA. CDR3: CASSRPGTGFEAFF. The CDR3 DNA reads as TGTGCCAGCAGCCGTCCCGGGACAGGGTTTGAAGCTTTCTTT.

This clone has just one count. The rearrangement joins TRBV15 to TRBJ2-1; 9 nucleotides match TRBD2. Per germline, CDR1 LNHNV and CDR2 YYDKDF (reference sequence). The trim removed 1 base at V and 3 bases at J, leaving 10 bases unmatched. The CDR3 consists of 18 residues. This CDR3 reads CATSRALGDSGSYNEQFF. The CDR3 nucleotides are TGTGCCACCAGCAGAGCCCTGGGAGATAGCGGGAGCTACAATGAGCAGTTCTTC.

The V call is TRBV30, the J call TRBJ2-7; tentative D call: TRBD2 (6 bases). The CDR3 is 13 residues long. V lost 4 bases to trimming and J lost 9 bases, with 19 bases between them. Germline lookup yields CDR1 GTSNPN and CDR2 SVGIG (reference sequence). The CDR3 DNA follows: TGTGCCTGGACGACGGACCGGCTCGGGGGGCAGTACTTC. It translates to CAWTTDRLGGQYF.

CDR3 region: CASSLFGGEQYF. CDR3 sequence (DNA): TGTGCCAGCAGTTTATTCGGCGGCGAGCAGTACTTC. The chain recombines TRBV27 with TRBJ2-7; no definite D call. Germline V gives CDR1 MNHEY, CDR2 SMNVEV (reference sequence). Trimming stripped 1 base from V and 6 bases from J, with 7 bases between. This CDR3 contains 12 residues.

DNA for the CDR3: TGTGCCAGCAGAGTTGGTGGGAGGGCCTGGAATGAGCAGTTCTTC. Translating gives CASRVGGRAWNEQFF. The rearrangement joins TRBV27 to TRBJ2-1; 7 bases line up with TRBD2. The CDR3 contains 15 residues. Germline assignment: CDR1 MNHEY and CDR2 SMNVEV (reference sequence). The V and J ends lost 6 bases and 7 bases, in that order; junction bases with no gene match: 12.

V usage is TRBV15 and J usage is TRBJ1-1, with D unclear. Trimming cost V 0 bases and J 4 bases, with 6 bases left between them. The germline V gene encodes CDR1 LNHNV and CDR2 YYDKDF (reference sequence). The CDR3 spans 13 residues. This CDR3 reads CATSRDRSTEAFF. CDR3 DNA sequence: TGTGCCACCAGCAGAGATCGCAGCACTGAAGCTTTCTTT.

This chain connects TRBV30 to TRBJ2-7; maybe TRBD2 (5 bases). The CDR3 totals 12 residues. The germline V gene has CDR1 GTSNPN and CDR2 SVGIG (reference sequence). V was pared by 1 base and J by 6 bases, with 10 bases between. The CDR3 DNA reads as TGTGCCTGGAGTGGGGCGGGCTTCGAGCAGTACTTC. Translating gives CAWSGAGFEQYF.

The rearrangement uses TRBV27 and TRBJ1-3, with D perhaps matching TRBD1 (5 bases). The ends were cut back, 5 bases at V and 1 base at J, with 9 bases in the middle. CDR1 MNHEY and CDR2 SMNVEV come from the germline V gene (reference sequence). This CDR3 region has 14 residues. The CDR3 protein is CASSIGVSGNTIYF. The CDR3 nucleotides are TGTGCCAGCAGTATAGGGGTATCTGGAAACACCATATATTTT.

The chain links TRBV9 to TRBJ2-4; D not resolved. Germline lookup yields CDR1 SGDLS and CDR2 YYNGEE. V shed 2 bases and J shed 1 base, with 7 bases lying between them. The CDR3 is 14 residues long. CDR3 DNA sequence: TGTGCCAGCAGCGTGGGGTTTGCCAAAAACATTCAGTACTTC. Encoded protein: CASSVGFAKNIQYF.

The V gene is TRBV10-3, the J gene TRBJ2-1; D is possibly TRBD2 (5 bases). Germline V gives CDR1 ENHRY, CDR2 SYGVKD. V shed 8 bases and J shed 7 bases, with 21 bases lying between them. The CDR3 sequence is 15 residues long. CDR3: CAISKRTNGENEQFF. In nucleotides, the CDR3 is TGTGCCATCTCAAAGCGGACCAACGGGGAGAATGAGCAGTTCTTC.

V and J are TRBV7-8 and TRBJ2-3; no definite D call. The length of the CDR3 is 15 residues. The germline CDR1 and CDR2 sequences are SGHVS and FQNEAQ. V lost 5 bases and J 4 bases, leaving 16 bases between the germline ends. CDR3 amino acids: CASSTKLLGADTQYF. The CDR3, as DNA: TGTGCCAGCAGCACAAAGCTACTTGGTGCAGATACGCAGTATTTT.

The rearrangement links TRBV25-1 to TRBJ2-1, with D tentatively TRBD1 or TRBD2 (5 bases each). This CDR3 contains 15 residues. V dropped 7 bases and J dropped 0 bases, with 13 bases sitting between them. Germline assignment: CDR1 MGHDK and CDR2 SYGVNS. The CDR3 region has the DNA TGTGCCAGCACCCGGGGCCTAAGCTCCTACAATGAGCAGTTCTTC. Residues: CASTRGLSSYNEQFF. Filled out from reference TRBV25-1 and TRBJ2-1, the complete variable domain reads EADIYQTPRYLVIGTGKKITLECSQTMGHDKMYWYQQDPGMELHLIHYSYGVNSTEKGDLSSESTVSRIRTEHFPLTLESARPSHTSQYLCASTRGLSSYNEQFFGPGTRLTVL.

The chain employs TRBV28 and TRBJ2-7; D ambiguous. V was trimmed by 4 bases and J by 3 bases, leaving 13 bases between them. Germline V lookup: CDR1 MDHEN, CDR2 SYDVKM. CDR3 size: 14 residues. The CDR3 nucleotides are TGTGCCAGCAGTTCAGCCTTGGGCAACTACGAGCAGTACTTC. Its protein is CASSSALGNYEQYF.

The chain employs TRBV7-3 and TRBJ1-1, with a weak D call TRBD1 (6 bases). V lost 2 bases and J lost 7, with 11 bases in between. Germline CDR1 is SGHTA and CDR2 is FQGTGA. The CDR3 totals 13 residues. CDR3 DNA sequence: TGTGCCAGCAGCTTACTGCCAGGGGATGAAGCTTTCTTT. This sequence encodes CASSLLPGDEAFF.

This chain links TRBV27 with TRBJ2-1; the D gene is possibly TRBD2 (5 bases). V was trimmed by 2 bases and J by 7 bases, leaving 9 bases between them. CDR3 length equals 13 residues. Germline-derived CDR1 and CDR2 are MNHEY and SMNVEV (reference sequence). CDR3: CASSLQRENEQFF. The CDR3 region has the DNA TGTGCCAGCAGTTTACAAAGGGAGAATGAGCAGTTCTTC.

This clone has only one observation. This sequence joins TRBV2 and TRBJ2-1; the match to TRBD1 covers 8 bases. Germline CDR1 and CDR2: SNHLY and FYNNEI. V trimming: 8 bases; J trimming: 16 bases; junction bases outside the gene matches: 4. This CDR3 comprises 9 residues. The CDR3 coding sequence is TGTGCCAGCGGGACAGGTGGATTCTTC. Protein: CASGTGGFF.